These T cell receptor beta chains were read from a single sample in a study of T cell changes during pregnancy in multiple sclerosis. Measured with immunoSEQ multiplex PCR; TCRdb has only the in-frame clones, and not every one. Of around 97,000 clones in the sample, about 90% were seen once. The specimen was peripheral blood, collected after pregnancy. The receptor set was obtained from a female donor with multiple sclerosis, enrolled in a pregnancy study. Both conserved end residues are part of each CDR3. D genes are given only for firm matches. Expanded clones get a size class; other rows say once, few or many, or leave the size out.

d_call	v_call	clone_size	j_call	cdr3_nt	cdr3_aa
NA	TRBV4-2	NA	TRBJ1-5	TGTGCCAGCAGCCAGACTGGGGCGGAACAGCCCCAGCATTTT	CASSQTGAEQPQHF
TRBD1	TRBV7-3	once	TRBJ2-4	TGTGCCAGCAGCCTAATTGGGACAGGGGGCGAAGGGGCCAAAAACATTCAGTACTTC	CASSLIGTGGEGAKNIQYF
TRBD1	TRBV5-1	NA	TRBJ2-5	TGCGCCAGCCAAATGCGGACAGGGCAGATTTTAGGGACCCAGTACTTC	CASQMRTGQILGTQYF
NA	TRBV19	NA	TRBJ1-5	TGTGCCAGTATTAATGCGGGGCTTAGCAATCAGCCCCAGCATTTT	CASINAGLSNQPQHF
NA	TRBV27	NA	TRBJ2-7	TGTGCCAGCAGTTTATCGTGGGGCAACCTCGGCAACGAGCAGTACTTC	CASSLSWGNLGNEQYF
NA	TRBV4-1	NA	TRBJ2-5	TGCGCCAGCAGCACTCAGGGAACCCAGGGAGAGACCCAGTACTTC	CASSTQGTQGETQYF
TRBD2	TRBV9	once	TRBJ2-3	TGTGCCAGCAGCCAAGGACTAGCGGGGGGGCCTAGCACAGATACGCAGTATTTT	CASSQGLAGGPSTDTQYF
TRBD1	TRBV5-1	NA	TRBJ1-1	TGCGCCAGCAGCTTGGCCCTAAGGACAGGCGGAAACACTGAAGCTTTCTTT	CASSLALRTGGNTEAFF
NA	TRBV7-9	few	TRBJ2-2	TGTGCCAGCAGCCTGGGAGGAATTCGTACCGGGGAGCTGTTTTTT	CASSLGGIRTGELFF
NA	TRBV2	NA	TRBJ1-2	TGTGCCAGCGGGTTCGATACAGGGAGCGGCTACACCTTC	CASGFDTGSGYTF
TRBD1	TRBV7-9	NA	TRBJ1-1	TGTGCCAGCAGTTCCAGGACAGGAGCCAACACTGAAGCTTTCTTT	CASSSRTGANTEAFF
TRBD2	TRBV4-2	NA	TRBJ2-1	TGTGCCAGCAGCCCCCCGGGACTAGCGGGGGGGCCGATGGAAAACAATGAGCAGTTCTTC	CASSPPGLAGGPMENNEQFF
TRBD1	TRBV2	NA	TRBJ2-7	TGTGCCAGCAGTGAAGGGACAGGGTGGCACGAGCAGTACTTC	CASSEGTGWHEQYF
NA	TRBV5-8	NA	TRBJ2-1	TGTGCCAGCAGCTTGCGTCCTAACCCTGTCAATGAGCAGTTCTTC	CASSLRPNPVNEQFF
TRBD1	TRBV29-1	NA	TRBJ1-2	TGCAGCGCCGGGACAGCCGCTAACTATGGCTACACCTTC	CSAGTAANYGYTF
NA	TRBV18	NA	TRBJ2-3	TGTGCCAGCTCACCTAGCGAAGATACGCAGTATTTT	CASSPSEDTQYF
NA	TRBV4-1	NA	TRBJ2-1	TGCGCCAGCAGCCCCCTCAGCAATGAGCAGTTCTTC	CASSPLSNEQFF
NA	TRBV6-1	NA	TRBJ1-3	TGTGCCAGCAGTGACCGTCGAGGGAGGGACACCATATATTTT	CASSDRRGRDTIYF
NA	TRBV2	NA	TRBJ2-4	TGTGCCAGCACTGAGACTTTAAACATTCAGTACTTC	CASTETLNIQYF
NA	TRBV7-9	NA	TRBJ1-1	TGTGCCAGCAGCTCGCCAGACGGAGTGAACACTGAAGCTTTCTTT	CASSSPDGVNTEAFF
NA	TRBV9	NA	TRBJ2-1	TGTGCCAGCAGCCCCACCCCTGATCAGTACAATGAGCAGTTCTTC	CASSPTPDQYNEQFF
NA	TRBV18	NA	TRBJ2-2	TGTGCCAGCTCACCCGGACAGAACACCGGGGAGCTGTTTTTT	CASSPGQNTGELFF
NA	TRBV9	NA	TRBJ1-1	TGTGCCAGCAGCGTAAGGGCAGGGGCCCTTAACACTGAAGCTTTCTTT	CASSVRAGALNTEAFF
NA	TRBV21-1	NA	TRBJ1-1	TGTGCCAGCCAAAGCAGGGGGACTGAAGCTTTCTTT	CASQSRGTEAFF
NA	TRBV30	few	TRBJ2-3	TGTGCCTGGAGTGTAGGCGGGACTAGCACAGATACGCAGTATTTT	CAWSVGGTSTDTQYF
TRBD2	TRBV27	NA	TRBJ2-1	TGTGCCAGCAGTCCAATCGGTCGGTCTAGCGGGGGTCATGAGCAGTTCTTC	CASSPIGRSSGGHEQFF
TRBD1	TRBV27	NA	TRBJ1-1	TGTGCCAGCAGTCCTCCGGGACAGGGGGCTTTCTTT	CASSPPGQGAFF
TRBD2	TRBV5-1	NA	TRBJ2-5	TGCGCCAGCAGTCCGGGACTAGCGGGGGGGCTGAGAGAGACCCAGTACTTC	CASSPGLAGGLRETQYF
TRBD1	TRBV4-1	NA	TRBJ1-4	TGCGCCAGCAGCCAAGAAGGGACAGGATTTGCAACTAATGAAAAACTGTTTTTT	CASSQEGTGFATNEKLFF
NA	TRBV19	NA	TRBJ1-1	TGTGCCAGTAGTCCCCCGTGGTCGAGGGAAATGAACACTGAAGCTTTCTTT	CASSPPWSREMNTEAFF
NA	TRBV19	NA	TRBJ1-2	TGTGCCAGTAAGTTGGACAGAACCACTAACTATGGCTACACCTTC	CASKLDRTTNYGYTF
NA	TRBV4-3	NA	TRBJ2-7	TGCGCCAGCAGCCAAGATTGGAGTTACTCCTACGAGCAGTACTTC	CASSQDWSYSYEQYF
NA	TRBV30	NA	TRBJ2-1	TGTGCCTGGAGTTCCGGAGGTGACAATGAGCAGTTCTTC	CAWSSGGDNEQFF
TRBD2	TRBV2	once	TRBJ2-1	TGTGCCAGCCGGCGGGGGGACTCCTACAATGAGCAGTTCTTC	CASRRGDSYNEQFF
TRBD2	TRBV4-2	NA	TRBJ2-3	TGTGCCAGCAGCCAAGTCGGTGGGGTAGCGGGGAGAGGAGATACGCAGTATTTT	CASSQVGGVAGRGDTQYF
TRBD2	TRBV25-1	many	TRBJ2-1	TGTGCCAGCAGTGAAGGCGGGGGGGGCCAAAGCTCCTACAATGAGCAGTTCTTC	CASSEGGGGQSSYNEQFF
NA	TRBV28	NA	TRBJ1-5	TGTGCCAGCAGTTTAGGGACACGGGGTGGTCAGCCCCAGCATTTT	CASSLGTRGGQPQHF
NA	TRBV6-1	NA	TRBJ1-4	TGTGCCAGCAGTGACTACTCTGAAAAACTGTTTTTT	CASSDYSEKLFF
TRBD2	TRBV13	NA	TRBJ2-3	TGTGCCAGCAGCTTAGTAACTAGCGGGGAGAAAGATACGCAGTATTTT	CASSLVTSGEKDTQYF